The 28 T cell receptor beta chains below all came from one sample that was sequenced in a study of identical twins. TCRdb reprocessed the 5' RACE reads with MiXCR, giving one entry per CDR3 protein. This sample has 1.5 million to 2 million distinct CDR3 sequences, with under 35% found just once. The material sequenced was cord blood. These receptors were obtained from a newborn girl in good health.

The count of this clonotype is one. The chain has TRBV6-1 and TRBJ2-3, with a possible D match to TRBD2 (6 bases). The CDR3 runs to 15 residues. V lost 10 bases and J lost 1, with 18 bases in between. The germline V gene encodes CDR1 MNHNS and CDR2 SASEGT. CDR3 nucleotides: TGTGCCACCTCAACGGGGGTTCGGCGCACAGATACGCAGTATTTT. This gives the protein CATSTGVRRTDTQYF.

This clonotype was seen more than once but under ten times. The chain uses TRBV12-5 and TRBJ2-7; D call uncertain. Trimming took off 4 bases at V and 6 bases at J, with 25 bases between the two ends. CDR1 and CDR2 (germline): LGHNT, FRNRAP. The CDR3 consists of 17 residues. CDR3 region: CASGSSPGGPEGFEQYF. In DNA, the CDR3 is TGTGCTAGTGGTTCCTCGCCGGGTGGGCCGGAAGGCTTCGAGCAGTACTTC.

This clonotype was seen a handful of times. The chain is built from TRBV20-1 and TRBJ2-1; TRBD2 matches at 8 bases. Germline trimming cut 3 bases from V and 6 bases from J; bases unmatched to any gene: 7. The CDR3 is made up of 14 amino acids. The germline V gene encodes CDR1 DFQATT and CDR2 SNEGSKA (reference sequence). In DNA form, the CDR3 reads TGCAGTGCTAGGAGCGGGGGATCTGTCAATGAGCAGTTCTTC. Translated: CSARSGGSVNEQFF.

V usage is TRBV12-3 or TRBV12-4 and J usage is TRBJ1-3; 9 bases are shared with TRBD1. The CDR3 covers 18 residues. J was trimmed by 0 bases and V by 3 bases; bases with no gene match: 9. The DNA for the CDR3 is TGTGCCAGCAGTTTTGAGGAACAGGGGGCGATCTCTGGAAACACCATATATTTT. Protein sequence: CASSFEEQGAISGNTIYF.

This clonotype was detected only a few times. The genes are TRBV4-1 and TRBJ2-5; D might be TRBD1 (5 bases). The CDR3 runs 13 residues. Deletions cut 5 bases from V and 1 base from J, with 8 bases between. Germline V gene data show CDR1 as MGHRA and CDR2 as YSYEKL. CDR3 DNA: TGCGCCAGCAGCGAACAGGTCCAAGAGACCCAGTACTTC. Its translation: CASSEQVQETQYF.

This chain uses TRBV5-5 with TRBJ2-1, with 10 bases aligning to TRBD2. CDR3 length: 15 amino acids. From germline, CDR1 is SGHKS and CDR2 YYEKEE (reference sequence). With 6 bases clipped from V and 2 bases from J, the junction kept 5 bases outside the gene matches. This CDR3 reads CASNLAGGAYNEQFF. The DNA of the CDR3 is TGTGCCAGCAATTTAGCGGGAGGAGCCTACAATGAGCAGTTCTTC.

The table lists this clonotype with a few counts. The rearrangement joins TRBV28 to TRBJ2-3, with D perhaps being TRBD1 or TRBD2 (5 bases each). Between the trimmed V and J ends, which lost 4 bases and 8 bases, there was a span of 10 bases. Germline assignment: CDR1 MDHEN and CDR2 SYDVKM. The CDR3 has 12 residues. In DNA form, the CDR3 reads TGTGCCAGCAGTTCCGGGACGGCTACGCAGTATTTT. It codes for CASSSGTATQYF.

This clonotype was seen a few times. The CDR3 DNA reads as TGTGCCAGCAGCCAAAGGGGGCTGGGGCCATCCTACGAGCAGTACTTC. Its translation: CASSQRGLGPSYEQYF. The chain combines TRBV3-1 with TRBJ2-7, with TRBD1 identical over 7 bases. This CDR3 has 16 residues. The germline CDR1 and CDR2 sequences are LGHDT and YNNKEL (reference sequence). After removal of 2 bases from V and 1 base from J, the junction contained 8 bases not matched to a gene.

This chain joins TRBV4-1 and TRBJ2-7; weak D call: TRBD2 (7 bases). V lost 1 base and J lost 0, with 16 bases in between. Germline V gene lookup returns CDR1 MGHRA and CDR2 YSYEKL. CDR3 length: 17 residues. CDR3 coding DNA: TGCGCCAGCAGCCAAGTTCCAAGGGGGAGGGTCTCCTACGAGCAGTACTTC. It yields the protein CASSQVPRGRVSYEQYF.

At least ten counts were recorded for this clonotype. V is TRBV7-2 and J is TRBJ1-1; D may be TRBD1 (5 bases). The CDR3 is 14 amino acids. Trimming took off 1 base at V and 1 base at J, with 7 bases between the two ends. Germline V gene lookup returns CDR1 SGHTA and CDR2 FQGNSA. This CDR3 is CASSLGGGNTEAFF. CDR3 DNA: TGTGCCAGCAGCTTAGGGGGGGGGAACACTGAAGCTTTCTTT. Full variable domain (missing parts from reference TRBV7-2 and TRBJ1-1): GAGVSQSPSNKVTEKGKDVELRCDPISGHTALYWYRQSLGQGLEFLIYFQGNSAPDKSGLPSDRFSAERTGGSVSTLTIQRTQQEDSAVYLCASSLGGGNTEAFFGQGTRLTVV.

In this sample, this clonotype turned up a few times. The genes are TRBV6-1 and TRBJ2-1; 7 bases match TRBD1. The germline CDR1 and CDR2 sequences are MNHNS and SASEGT. The CDR3 is 17 residues long. V shed 2 bases and J 3 bases; nucleotides not matched to a gene: 10. The CDR3 sequence: CASSEPGWAGGYNEQFF. The CDR3 region has the DNA TGTGCCAGCAGTGAACCCGGGTGGGCAGGGGGCTACAATGAGCAGTTCTTC.

This chain links TRBV25-1 with TRBJ2-7; D possibly corresponds to TRBD1 (5 bases). Trimming cost V 3 bases and J 7 bases, with 13 bases left between them. The germline gives CDR1 MGHDK, CDR2 SYGVNS. The CDR3 extends over 13 amino acids. The chain's CDR3 is CASSDRAGNEQYF. CDR3 DNA sequence: TGTGCCAGCAGTGACCGAGCAGGGAATGAGCAGTACTTC.

In this sample, this clonotype turned up a few times. The V gene is TRBV4-2, the J gene TRBJ2-2, with no clear D. Trimming stripped 0 bases from V and 5 bases from J, with 10 bases between. CDR1 and CDR2 from the germline V gene are LGHNA and YNFKEQ. The CDR3 is made up of 15 amino acids. CDR3 nucleotide sequence: TGTGCCAGCAGCCAAGATCGTGACTTGACCGGGGAGCTGTTTTTT. It specifies CASSQDRDLTGELFF.

V and J are TRBV27 and TRBJ2-7, with TRBD1 matching 9 bases. Germline CDR1 is MNHEY and CDR2 is SMNVEV (reference sequence). The CDR3 is made up of 19 amino acids. V was clipped by 0 bases and J by 2 bases; unmatched bases: 14. The CDR3 loop reads CASSLSSWSPDRGAYEQYF. The CDR3 bases are TGTGCCAGCAGTTTATCGTCGTGGTCCCCCGACAGGGGGGCCTACGAGCAGTACTTC.

CDR3 region: CSARVTLAADTQYF. In DNA form, the CDR3 reads TGCAGTGCTAGAGTTACCCTAGCAGCAGATACGCAGTATTTT. The gene calls are TRBV20-1 and TRBJ2-3; a weak D match, TRBD2 (5 bases). The length of the CDR3 is 14 residues. Between the trimmed V and J ends, which lost 1 base and 4 bases, there was a span of 12 bases. Germline CDR1 is DFQATT and CDR2 is SNEGSKA (reference sequence).

The V call is TRBV6-4, the J call TRBJ2-1; perhaps TRBD1 as D (5 bases). The CDR3 covers 16 residues. The V and J ends lost 5 bases and 10 bases respectively, with 24 bases between them. Germline assignment: CDR1 MRHNA and CDR2 SNTAGT. CDR3 loop: CASSRGASPTIREQFF. CDR3 DNA: TGTGCCAGCAGTAGGGGTGCAAGCCCTACAATTAGAGAGCAGTTCTTC.

This clonotype was found a few times. The CDR3 region has the DNA TGCAGTGCTAGAGACAGGGGCCCAGCCAAAAACATTCAGTACTTC. This codes for CSARDRGPAKNIQYF. The chain links TRBV20-1 to TRBJ2-4, with D maybe TRBD1 (6 bases). CDR1 DFQATT and CDR2 SNEGSKA come from the germline V gene (reference sequence). V lost 0 bases to trimming and J lost 0 bases, with 9 bases between them. The CDR3 totals 15 residues.

This rearrangement joins TRBV2 to TRBJ2-1, with a possible D match to TRBD2 (6 bases). CDR3 length: 19 residues. The germline CDR1 and CDR2 sequences are SNHLY and FYNNEI. The ends were cut back, 5 bases at V and 0 bases at J, with 23 bases in the middle. CDR3 in amino acids: CASSTGPVGGKGSYNEQFF. In DNA, the CDR3 is TGTGCCAGCAGTACGGGTCCTGTCGGGGGAAAAGGCTCCTACAATGAGCAGTTCTTC. Using reference TRBV2 and TRBJ2-1 for the parts outside the CDR3, the full variable domain is EPEVTQTPSHQVTQMGQEVILRCVPISNHLYFYWYRQILGQKVEFLVSFYNNEISEKSEIFDDQFSVERPDGSNFTLKIRSTKLEDSAMYFCASSTGPVGGKGSYNEQFFGPGTRLTVL.

This clonotype was observed many times. The gene calls are TRBV5-1 and TRBJ2-1; 8 nucleotides align to TRBD1. The CDR3 spans 15 residues. The germline gives CDR1 SGHRS, CDR2 YFSETQ. The ends lost 2 bases at V and 1 base at J; junction bases unmatched: 2. The CDR3 here is CASSFRDRSYNEQFF. CDR3 DNA: TGCGCCAGCAGCTTCCGGGACAGGTCCTACAATGAGCAGTTCTTC.

The chain uses TRBV12-3 or TRBV12-4 and TRBJ2-4; D gene uncertain. CDR3 length: 16 residues. Trimming removed 3 bases at V and 13 bases at J, with 25 bases between. The CDR3, as DNA: TGTGCCAGCAGTTTCGTCTGGGCAGGTACCTACAATGAGCAGTACTTC. This sequence encodes CASSFVWAGTYNEQYF.

Worth noting for this clonotype: At one end the junction does not follow the germline gene, possibly because of a read error. V is TRBV25-1 and J is TRBJ2-1; the D gene is possibly TRBD1 (6 bases). The germline V gene encodes CDR1 MGHDK and CDR2 SYGVNS. This CDR3 comprises 14 residues. The CDR3 region is CASSTSRVDSEQFF. The CDR3 nucleotides are TGCGCCAGCAGTACGAGTCGGGTGGACAGTGAGCAGTTCTTC.

Turning to this clonotype: A much larger clone lies a single base off, so this may be a read error. This rearrangement joins TRBV27 to TRBJ2-4, with D possibly matching TRBD2 (6 bases). The CDR3 sequence is 14 residues long. Germline-derived CDR1 and CDR2 are MNHEY and SMNVEV (reference sequence). CDR3 coding DNA: TGTGCCAGCAGTTTTTCGACAGCGGGCGAGATTCAGTGCTTC. It is translated as CASSFSTAGEIQCF.

Of note for this clonotype: The CDR3 ends on some other residue instead of the conserved phenylalanine or tryptophan, so this is likely a read error. The V and J genes are TRBV5-1 and TRBJ2-1; 11 nucleotides align to TRBD2. V lost 2 bases, J lost 1 base, and 14 bases stayed unmatched. Germline V gene sequence: CDR1 SGHRS, CDR2 YFSETQ. The CDR3 length is 20 residues. The CDR3 reads CASSLKASGGLARSYNEQFL. CDR3 coding DNA: TGCGCCAGCAGCTTAAAGGCTAGCGGGGGGCTTGCCCGATCCTACAATGAGCAGTTCTTG.

The table lists this clonotype with a few counts. The CDR3 protein is CAISDSTGLNEKLFF. CDR3 in DNA: TGTGCCATCAGTGATTCAACAGGCCTTAATGAAAAACTGTTTTTT. The rearrangement links TRBV10-3 to TRBJ1-4; tentatively, D is TRBD1 (5 bases). Between the trimmed V and J ends, which lost 3 bases and 4 bases, there was a span of 12 bases. Germline assignment: CDR1 ENHRY and CDR2 SYGVKD. The CDR3 spans 15 residues.

This clonotype came up a few times. The J gene is TRBJ2-5, the V gene TRBV10-3, with D unresolved. The CDR3 extends over 14 amino acids. Trimming stripped 6 bases from V and 2 bases from J, with 13 bases between. Germline CDR1 reads ENHRY; CDR2 reads SYGVKD. The CDR3 nucleotides read TGTGCCATCAGCAGCGCAACTATGCAAGAGACCCAGTACTTC. Translation gives CAISSATMQETQYF.

This rearrangement joins TRBV27 to TRBJ2-2; D might be TRBD1 (7 bases). V was clipped by 5 bases and J by 5 bases, with 18 bases between them. The length of the CDR3 is 16 residues. Germline CDR1 and CDR2: MNHEY and SMNVEV (reference sequence). The CDR3 coding sequence is TGTGCCAGCAGTACGGAGGGACAGAGGGGAACCGGGGAGCTGTTTTTT. Translating it yields CASSTEGQRGTGELFF.

This clonotype was seen more than once but under ten times. The chain employs TRBV9 and TRBJ2-7, with 8 bases fitting TRBD2. From germline, CDR1 is SGDLS and CDR2 YYNGEE. Losses at the gene ends were 4 bases for V and 5 bases for J; bases not matched to a gene: 11. The CDR3 has 15 residues. The CDR3: CASSPQGTSLNEQYF. CDR3 sequence (DNA): TGTGCCAGCAGCCCCCAAGGGACTAGTTTAAACGAGCAGTACTTC.

The chain uses TRBV20-1 and TRBJ2-5; 8 bases are a match to TRBD1. TRBJ2-7 explains the end of the DNA better; the J call may be wrong. This CDR3 region has 14 residues. Germline CDR1 reads DFQATT; CDR2 reads SNEGSKA (reference sequence). CDR3 bases: TGCAGTGCTCTAGGTGGACAGGGTGGCGACGAGCAGTACTTC. This sequence encodes CSALGGQGGDEQYF.